This T cell receptor beta chain was recorded in a study of T cell repertoires in ileal Crohn's disease (dated 2019 in TCRdb). Regarding the research as a whole: The median duration of disease was approximately 8.5 years, and at the time of surgery roughly 36% of patients were active smokers. Every patient underwent surgery because of a complication, which was stricturing disease in approximately 60% and penetrating disease in around 39%. Postoperative therapy was given to about half of the patients, with thiopurines administered to 11 patients and anti-TNF agents administered to about 20 patients. The M6 samples were biopsies of the neoterminal ileum collected during postoperative colonoscopy. TCR repertoire analysis was performed in roughly 50 Crohn's disease patients drawn from a prospective multicentre cohort. Running in parallel with the study was a multicentre cohort set up to find predictors of early endoscopic recurrence following ileocolonic resection. A Rutgeerts score higher than i0 was the definition used for endoscopic postoperative recurrence. The study sequenced about 150 mucosal samples from around 57 patients, taken at several locations on the surgical specimen and at postoperative endoscopy.

In regard to this clone: Its antigen is not yet known. A read error may produce the germline difference seen at one junction end. The same CDR3 arises from other DNA sequences in this sample as well.

For commercial TCRB immunosequencing, about 0.45 micrograms of biopsy DNA were submitted for each sample. Adaptive Biotechnology amplified CDR3 regions from genomic DNA with a two-step multiplex PCR that controlled for amplification bias. The first PCR used primers for every V and J gene segment; the second PCR added barcodes and Illumina adapters. CDR3 libraries were sequenced on an Illumina instrument. The authors' analysis ran thus. The analysis drew on both the pipelines supplied by the vendor and custom analysis of the raw data in R/Bioconductor running R version 3.3.0. Clonality, which ranges from 0 to 1, was calculated as the inverse of the normalised Shannon entropy across all productive clones. High-frequency clones were defined as the share of the repertoire occupied by the top 100 clones, with only clones passing a 95% confidence test being retained. Repertoire diversity was measured with the Simpson index, and overlap between samples was measured with the Morisita-Horn index. TCRdb's version of the immuneACCESS table is confined to in-frame rearrangements and falls short of the full clone set. An unresolved V gene accounts for under half of the shortfall where checked; the remainder is of unknown origin. V, J and clone size derive from that table, while D and trimming were established from the DNA sequence. In all, the sample holds under 1,500 clones, and about 80% of those were seen once. Together, the top ten hold around 13% of the sample.

According to the study, the label for this sample's time point signals: neoterminal ileum biopsy at postoperative endoscopy, about 6 months after surgery. Adults with ileal or ileocolonic Crohn's disease and an indication for ileocolonic resection were eligible for inclusion. Whole ileal mucosal biopsies were kept frozen at -80 degrees C prior to DNA extraction. Genomic DNA was extracted from frozen whole biopsies with a TRizol-based method and quantified on a NanoDrop 2000 spectrophotometer. From a lookup of the germline V gene (reference sequence), CDR1 and CDR2 are LNHNV and YYDKDF. Its CDR3 holds 15 amino acids, cysteine through phenylalanine. The sequence is cut down to CDR3 DNA, 45 bases in frame from base 1. Summary of the overall study and its limitations: Only a subgroup of patients, of unstated size, had their mucosal CD4 and CD8 T cells sorted and sequenced. More high-frequency clones were carried by sorted CD8 T cells than by CD4 T cells, suggesting that mucosal expansions were mainly CD8. Patients who were active smokers at surgery had a significantly higher proportion of clonal expansions than non-smokers (approximately 26% vs 17%, p=0.02). Endoscopic recurrence was found to be associated with higher high-frequency clone percentages at surgery, and recurrence was observed in all patients with clonality above 26.8% (18/57). Within the first year after surgery, the timing of postoperative endoscopy varied, and the median delay was almost 7 months.

The sequence came from an adult with Crohn's disease. This chain is built from TRBV15 and TRBJ1-1, with TRBD1 as a weak D call on 6 bases. Sequenced material: ileal tissue. The CDR3 has the sequence CATSRDAGAGTEAFF. The sequence in DNA is TGTGCTACCAGCAGAGACGCAGGGGCGGGCACTGAAGCTTTCTTT.